One and the same sample provided the 8 T cell receptor beta chains below, sequenced in a study of shared clonotypes between healthy human individuals. Produced via immunoSEQ multiplex PCR; TCRdb's table is partial and in-frame only. The table has 550,000 to 850,000 clones, about 74% seen once. Sequenced sample: memory CD4+ T cells sorted from blood. Subset indicated: CD45RA-negative fraction. The receptors were gathered from a woman under 40 in good health.

V and J are TRBV2 and TRBJ1-3; D possibly corresponds to TRBD1 (5 bases). V was shortened by 4 bases and J by 4 bases, with 8 bases between the two germline ends. The CDR3 loop spans 13 amino acids. Germline CDR1 is SNHLY and CDR2 is FYNNEI. The CDR3 DNA reads as TGTGCCAGCAGTGGGGGGATCGGAAACACCATATATTTT. It encodes CASSGGIGNTIYF.

This clone was seen more than once but under ten times. This CDR3 reads CASSTLAWGTEAFF. In DNA form, the CDR3 reads TGTGCCAGTAGTACCCTTGCTTGGGGCACTGAAGCTTTCTTT. This rearrangement joins TRBV19 to TRBJ1-1; no clear D gene. The V gene lost 4 bases and the J gene lost 4 bases, with 13 bases spanning the gap. The CDR3 covers 14 residues. Germline V gene data show CDR1 as LNHDA and CDR2 as SQIVND (reference sequence).

This clone has a single count. Other DNA sequences within the sample encode an identical CDR3. The chain uses TRBV5-1 and TRBJ1-4, with 7 bases identical to TRBD1. The length of the CDR3 is 15 residues. V trimming: 4 bases; J trimming: 4 bases; junction bases outside the gene matches: 7. Per germline, CDR1 SGHRS and CDR2 YFSETQ. CDR3 amino acids: CASSRGDRDNEKLFF. CDR3 nucleotides: TGCGCCAGCAGCCGAGGGGACAGAGATAATGAAAAACTGTTTTTT.

In this sample, this clone turned up once. The chain combines TRBV27 with TRBJ2-3; D possibly corresponds to TRBD2 (7 bases). Looked up from germline, CDR1 is MNHEY and CDR2 is SMNVEV (reference sequence). CDR3 length: 14 residues. The V end was cut by 11 bases, the J end by 8 bases, with 23 bases between. The CDR3, as DNA: TGTGCCTCTGAGGGGGGGTCCAGCTTTGGTACGCAGTATTTT. Translating it yields CASEGGSSFGTQYF.

This clone occurred once. The J gene is TRBJ2-2, the V gene TRBV7-3; tentative D call: TRBD2 (6 bases). The CDR3 covers 15 residues. V lost 5 bases, J lost 8 bases, and 18 bases lay in between. CDR1 is SGHTA, CDR2 FQGTGA, per germline. The CDR3 region is CASSPGTLNQGELFF. The DNA for the CDR3 is TGTGCCAGCAGCCCAGGGACTTTAAACCAAGGGGAGCTGTTTTTT.

The chain joins TRBV7-6 to TRBJ1-1, with D tentatively TRBD1 (6 bases). Germline-derived CDR1 and CDR2 are SGHVS and FNYEAQ. Trimming stripped 6 bases from V and 5 bases from J, with 19 bases between. The CDR3 runs to 15 residues. CDR3 sequence: CASSKTTGKWTEAFF. CDR3 bases: TGTGCCAGCAGTAAAACAACAGGGAAGTGGACTGAAGCTTTCTTT.

V and J are TRBV28 and TRBJ1-5; D remains ambiguous. The V end lost 5 bases, the J end lost 0 bases, and 5 bases lay between the germline ends. The CDR3 runs to 13 residues. Per the germline V gene, CDR1 is MDHEN and CDR2 is SYDVKM. The CDR3, as DNA: TGTGCCAGCAGTACCTATAGCAATCAGCCCCAGCATTTT. This codes for CASSTYSNQPQHF.

This rearrangement joins TRBV30 to TRBJ1-2; D gene uncertain. CDR1 and CDR2 from the germline V gene are GTSNPN and SVGIG (reference sequence). Between the trimmed V and J ends, which lost 2 bases and 4 bases, there was a span of 17 bases. CDR3 length: 15 amino acids. Here the CDR3 reads CAWSSTPDGFYGYTF. The CDR3 DNA sequence: TGTGCCTGGAGTTCAACCCCGGACGGTTTCTATGGCTACACCTTC.